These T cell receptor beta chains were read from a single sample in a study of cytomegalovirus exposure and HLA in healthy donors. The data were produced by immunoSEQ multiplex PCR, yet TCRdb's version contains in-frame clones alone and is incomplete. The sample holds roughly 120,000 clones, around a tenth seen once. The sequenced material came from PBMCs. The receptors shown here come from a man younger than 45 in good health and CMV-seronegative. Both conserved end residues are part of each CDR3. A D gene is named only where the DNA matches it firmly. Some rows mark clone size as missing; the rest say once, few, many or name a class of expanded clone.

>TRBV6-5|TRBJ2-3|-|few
CASSGGLEDTQYF
TGTGCCAGCAGTGGAGGCCTAGAGGATACGCAGTATTTT
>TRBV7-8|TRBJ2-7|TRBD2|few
CASSLWGTSGRAASSEQYF
TGTGCCAGCAGCTTATGGGGGACTAGCGGGAGGGCCGCCTCCTCCGAGCAGTACTTC
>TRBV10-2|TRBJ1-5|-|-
CASSREGGQPQHF
TGCGCCAGCAGTAGGGAGGGCGGGCAGCCCCAGCATTTT
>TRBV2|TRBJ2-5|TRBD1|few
CASRPGQGLLEGETQYF
TGTGCCAGCAGGCCGGGACAGGGGCTTTTGGAGGGAGAGACCCAGTACTTC
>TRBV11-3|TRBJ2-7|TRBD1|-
CASSDRGTSHTEQYF
TGTGCCAGCAGTGACAGGGGCACATCGCACACCGAGCAGTACTTC
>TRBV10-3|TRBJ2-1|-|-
CAIRASSSHNEQFF
TGTGCCATCAGGGCCTCTAGCAGCCACAATGAGCAGTTCTTC
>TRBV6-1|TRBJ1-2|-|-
CASSGTVYYGYTF
TGTGCCAGCAGTGGGACAGTTTACTATGGCTACACCTTC
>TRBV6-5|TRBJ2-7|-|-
CASSPRGSGEQYF
TGTGCCAGCAGTCCCCGGGGTAGCGGAGAGCAGTACTTC
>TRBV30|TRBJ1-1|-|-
CAWSKMSTAEAFF
TGTGCCTGGAGTAAAATGAGCACAGCTGAAGCTTTCTTT
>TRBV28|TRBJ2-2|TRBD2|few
CASRPGLASGELFF
TGTGCCAGCAGGCCGGGACTAGCGTCCGGGGAGCTGTTTTTT
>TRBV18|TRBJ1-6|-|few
CASSPDIDNSPLHF
TGTGCCAGCTCACCCGACATAGACAATTCACCCCTCCACTTT
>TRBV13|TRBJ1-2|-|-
CASSLEREGVYGYTF
TGTGCCAGCAGCTTAGAACGGGAGGGGGTTTATGGCTACACCTTC
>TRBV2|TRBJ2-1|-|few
CATNGEGNNEQFF
TGTGCCACCAACGGAGAAGGAAACAATGAGCAGTTCTTC
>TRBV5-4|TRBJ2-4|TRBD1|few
CASSSPGTGSDIQYF
TGTGCCAGCAGCTCACCCGGGACAGGATCAGACATTCAGTACTTC
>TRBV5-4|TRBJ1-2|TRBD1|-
CASGGVGGYGYTF
TGTGCGTCAGGGGGCGTGGGGGGCTATGGCTACACCTTC